The TCR beta chain under discussion was sequenced for a study of cytomegalovirus exposure and HLA in healthy donors. Study-wide findings and caveats: Researchers reported that three CMV-associated chains were confirmed in vitro as CMV antigen-specific.

PCR was performed using 60 Vbeta and 13 Jbeta primers. Sequenced by immunoSEQ multiplex PCR; TCRdb stores in-frame clones only, minus some. The repertoire holds around 140,000 clones, with under 90% as singletons. V dropped 11 bases and J dropped 3 bases, with 22 bases sitting between them. This CDR3 region has 16 residues. CDR1 is SNHLY and CDR2 is FYNNEI in the germline V gene. Note on this clone: Its antigen is unknown.

The TCR comes from a man in his forties or fifties in good health and CMV-seronegative. The sample comprised PBMCs. The V gene is TRBV2, the J gene TRBJ2-2; weak D call: TRBD1 (7 bases). In nucleotides, the CDR3 is TGTGCCGACCGGACAGGCCCCTGGGGGGACACCGGGGAGCTGTTTTTT. It yields the protein CADRTGPWGDTGELFF.